Following are 26 T cell receptor beta chains from one sample sequenced in a study of PD-1 blockade in classical Hodgkin lymphoma. The time point: newly diagnosed, previously untreated cHL patient sample. TCRdb's copy holds only in-frame clones and misses some; the assay was immunoSEQ multiplex PCR. The profile shows about 30,000 clones, 94% of them singletons. Input material: peripheral blood mononuclear cells (PBMCs). These receptors were obtained from a human donor with classical Hodgkin lymphoma.

The chain employs TRBV20-1 and TRBJ2-1; the D is unclear. V was pared by 4 bases and J by 10 bases, with 11 bases between. The germline CDR1 and CDR2 sequences are DFQATT and SNEGSKA (reference sequence). CDR3 length equals 11 residues. The CDR3 loop reads CSATDPREQFF. The CDR3 DNA reads TGCAGTGCTACCGACCCAAGGGAGCAGTTCTTC.

The chain recombines TRBV18 with TRBJ2-1, with 9 bases fitting TRBD2. CDR3 length equals 14 residues. Germline V gene sequence: CDR1 KGHSH, CDR2 LQKENI. The ends lost 3 bases at V and 9 bases at J; junction bases unmatched: 6. The CDR3 region is CASSPLREGGEQFF. The CDR3 bases are TGTGCCAGCTCACCCTTGCGGGAGGGGGGTGAGCAGTTCTTC. Combining the CDR3 with reference TRBV18 and TRBJ2-1 gives the whole variable domain NAGVMQNPRHLVRRRGQEARLRCSPMKGHSHVYWYRQLPEEGLKFMVYLQKENIIDESGMPKERFSAEFPKEGPSILRIQQVVRGDSAAYFCASSPLREGGEQFFGPGTRLTVL.

The genes are TRBV25-1 and TRBJ2-1; D may be TRBD1 or TRBD2 (6 bases each). Germline CDR1 and CDR2: MGHDK and SYGVNS. V shed 3 bases and J shed 6 bases, with 15 bases lying between them. The CDR3 runs 15 residues. The CDR3 loop is CASSDPSGGLNEQFF. In nucleotides, the CDR3 is TGTGCCAGCAGTGATCCTTCTGGGGGGCTCAATGAGCAGTTCTTC.

Only one count was recorded for this clone. The V and J genes are TRBV5-5 and TRBJ2-7; the D is unclear. Germline CDR1 and CDR2: SGHKS and YYEKEE (reference sequence). The CDR3 has 12 residues. Between the trimmed V and J ends, which lost 4 bases and 0 bases, there was a span of 5 bases. CDR3: CASSQSSYEQYF. DNA for the CDR3: TGTGCCAGCAGCCAGAGCTCCTACGAGCAGTACTTC. Filled out from reference TRBV5-5 and TRBJ2-7, the complete variable domain reads DAGVTQSPTHLIKTRGQQVTLRCSPISGHKSVSWYQQVLGQGPQFIFQYYEKEERGRGNFPDRFSARQFPNYSSELNVNALLLGDSALYLCASSQSSYEQYFGPGTRLTVT.

The chain has TRBV12-5 and TRBJ2-2; 7 bases are a match to TRBD1. After removal of 3 bases from V and 5 bases from J, the junction contained 6 bases not matched to a gene. Germline V gives CDR1 LGHNT, CDR2 FRNRAP. CDR3 length equals 15 residues. This CDR3 reads CASGLLQGRTGELFF. CDR3 nucleotides: TGTGCTAGTGGTTTACTACAGGGGCGTACCGGGGAGCTGTTTTTT.

V usage is TRBV5-1 and J usage is TRBJ1-1; 7 nucleotides line up with TRBD1. Germline loops: CDR1 SGHRS, CDR2 YFSETQ. The CDR3 totals 15 residues. V lost 0 bases, J lost 5 bases, and 7 bases stayed unmatched. CDR3: CASSLVKQGRTEAFF. DNA of the CDR3: TGCGCCAGCAGCTTGGTGAAACAGGGGAGGACTGAAGCTTTCTTT.

The J gene is TRBJ2-7, the V gene TRBV7-2; D remains ambiguous. The germline V gene has CDR1 SGHTA and CDR2 FQGNSA. V lost 5 bases and J 1 base, leaving 9 bases between the germline ends. The CDR3 totals 13 residues. CDR3 residues: CASSLIASYEQYF. The CDR3 DNA reads as TGTGCCAGCAGCCTTATAGCTTCCTACGAGCAGTACTTC.

This chain links TRBV6-5 with TRBJ2-7, with D possibly being TRBD1 (5 bases). Germline lookup yields CDR1 MNHEY and CDR2 SVGAGI. CDR3 size: 13 residues. Trimming cost V 0 bases and J 5 bases, with 8 bases left between them. As DNA, the CDR3 is TGTGCCAGCAGTTACTCTCAGGGTGACGAGCAGTACTTC. This gives the protein CASSYSQGDEQYF.

The chain joins TRBV6-6 to TRBJ1-2; 10 nucleotides match TRBD1. Germline CDR1 reads MNHNY; CDR2 reads SVGAGI (reference sequence). This CDR3 is built from 14 residues. The V gene end was trimmed by 2 bases and the J gene end by 3 bases; junction bases not matched to a gene: 0. CDR3 loop: CASSYGQGDYGYTF. The CDR3 coding sequence is TGTGCCAGCAGTTACGGACAGGGGGACTATGGCTACACCTTC.

V and J are TRBV4-1 and TRBJ2-1, with unresolved D. CDR1 MGHRA and CDR2 YSYEKL come from the germline V gene. V was pared by 1 base and J by 8 bases, with 9 bases between. There are 13 residues in the CDR3. CDR3 protein: CASSQAPRHEQFF. The CDR3 DNA follows: TGCGCCAGCAGCCAAGCCCCGCGCCATGAGCAGTTCTTC.

This rearrangement joins TRBV30 to TRBJ1-2, with D possibly matching TRBD1 (5 bases). Looked up from germline, CDR1 is GTSNPN and CDR2 is SVGIG (reference sequence). The V and J ends lost 4 bases and 0 bases respectively, with 9 bases between them. CDR3 length: 13 amino acids. The CDR3 bases are TGTGCCTGGAACGGGGGAGCTAACTATGGCTACACCTTC. Protein product: CAWNGGANYGYTF.

This clone came up once. V is TRBV11-2 and J is TRBJ2-1; D is perhaps TRBD2 (6 bases). Trimming pared 4 bases from V and 7 bases from J, leaving 11 bases between. The germline gives CDR1 SGHAT, CDR2 FQNNGV. The CDR3 is 13 residues long. Here the CDR3 reads CASSSGARNEQFF. The CDR3 bases are TGTGCCAGCAGCTCGGGAGCTAGGAATGAGCAGTTCTTC.

The chain combines TRBV27 with TRBJ2-2, with 11 nucleotides matching TRBD2. This CDR3 spans 18 amino acids. V trimming: 8 bases; J trimming: 6 bases; junction bases outside the gene matches: 17. The germline V gene encodes CDR1 MNHEY and CDR2 SMNVEV (reference sequence). CDR3 coding DNA: TGTGCCAGCCCATCCCCTAGCGGGAGGCTCTGTAGCCCCGGGGAGCTGTTTTTT. Translated, it gives CASPSPSGRLCSPGELFF.

The chain has TRBV5-6 and TRBJ2-1; D may correspond to TRBD1 or TRBD2 (5 bases each). Deletions cut 4 bases from V and 0 bases from J, with 14 bases between. CDR1 SGHDT and CDR2 YYEEEE come from the germline V gene. The CDR3 is 16 amino acids. CDR3 loop: CASSDGTQVSYNEQFF. The CDR3 DNA reads TGTGCCAGCAGCGACGGGACGCAGGTCTCCTACAATGAGCAGTTCTTC.

J is TRBJ1-2 and V is TRBV19; D gene ambiguous. The V gene's germline CDR1 is LNHDA and CDR2 SQIVND (reference sequence). V was pared by 8 bases and J by 4 bases, with 11 bases between. The CDR3 contains 12 residues. Here the CDR3 DNA reads TGTGCCAGTGACGGGGAGTTCTATGGCTACACCTTC. Amino acid sequence: CASDGEFYGYTF.

V and J are TRBV7-2 and TRBJ2-2; perhaps TRBD2 as D (5 bases). Per germline, CDR1 SGHTA and CDR2 FQGNSA. The CDR3 is made up of 13 amino acids. V was cut by 5 bases and J by 8 bases, with 12 bases left in between. DNA of the CDR3: TGTGCCAGCAGCGGACTTGGACCGGGGGAGCTGTTTTTT. Translating gives CASSGLGPGELFF.

The chain joins TRBV5-4 to TRBJ2-1; D might be TRBD2 (5 bases). The V gene lost 0 bases and the J gene lost 0 bases, with 13 bases spanning the gap. CDR1 SGHNT and CDR2 YYREEE come from the germline V gene (reference sequence). There are 17 residues in the CDR3. CDR3 in DNA: TGTGCCAGCAGCTTGGAGGACTCCCCTCCCTCCTACAATGAGCAGTTCTTC. Protein sequence: CASSLEDSPPSYNEQFF. Supplemented by reference TRBV5-4 and TRBJ2-1, the full variable domain reads ETGVTQSPTHLIKTRGQQVTLRCSSQSGHNTVSWYQQALGQGPQFIFQYYREEENGRGNFPPRFSGLQFPNYSSELNVNALELDDSALYLCASSLEDSPPSYNEQFFGPGTRLTVL.

The rearrangement uses TRBV6-6 and TRBJ2-3, with 7 bases fitting TRBD2. Germline CDR1 and CDR2: MNHNY and SVGAGI (reference sequence). V lost 5 bases, J lost 0 bases, and 5 bases stayed unmatched. The CDR3 runs to 15 residues. CDR3 protein: CASSLSGASTDTQYF. The CDR3 DNA follows: TGTGCCAGCAGTCTAAGCGGGGCGAGCACAGATACGCAGTATTTT.

The chain carries TRBV30 and TRBJ2-7; unclear D gene. The CDR3 extends over 14 amino acids. The V and J ends lost 0 bases and 3 bases respectively, with 12 bases between them. Per the germline V gene, CDR1 is GTSNPN and CDR2 is SVGIG (reference sequence). In DNA form, the CDR3 reads TGTGCCTGGAGTGTACGGCGGTCGGGCTACGAGCAGTACTTC. Protein: CAWSVRRSGYEQYF.

This chain joins TRBV6-1 and TRBJ2-5; no reliable D call. The CDR3 totals 14 residues. CDR1 and CDR2 (germline): MNHNS, SASEGT. V lost 6 bases, J lost 3 bases, and 14 bases lay in between. The CDR3 sequence is CASRRLESKETQYF. CDR3 in DNA: TGTGCCAGCAGGCGCCTAGAATCAAAAGAGACCCAGTACTTC.

The chain combines TRBV5-1 with TRBJ2-5, with 9 positions matching TRBD1. CDR1 and CDR2 (germline): SGHRS, YFSETQ. The junction had 8 bases not matched to a gene; V was cut back by 3 bases and J by 5 bases. The CDR3 extends over 15 amino acids. CDR3 nucleotides: TGCGCCAGCAGCTCCCATAACAGGGGGCGGGAGACCCAGTACTTC. Translating it yields CASSSHNRGRETQYF.

CDR3 DNA: TGCGCCAGCAGCTTTGCTCAGGTTCAAGAGACCCAGTACTTC. It yields the protein CASSFAQVQETQYF. J is TRBJ2-5 and V is TRBV5-1; D is uncertain. This CDR3 has 14 amino acids. Trimming removed 2 bases from V and 2 bases from J, with 10 bases in between. Germline V gene sequence: CDR1 SGHRS, CDR2 YFSETQ.

V gene TRBV9 combines with J gene TRBJ2-3, with 9 bases aligning to TRBD2. This CDR3 is 16 amino acids long. J gave up 4 bases and V 0 bases, and 6 bases lay outside the gene matches. The germline V gene encodes CDR1 SGDLS and CDR2 YYNGEE. The CDR3, as DNA: TGTGCCAGCAGCGTAGTTGGTAGCGGGAGCGCAGATACGCAGTATTTT. It translates to CASSVVGSGSADTQYF.

The chain links TRBV27 to TRBJ1-5; 8 bases fit TRBD1. The CDR3 extends over 16 amino acids. The J segment lost 6 bases and the V segment lost 4 bases, leaving 11 bases of the junction unmatched. Germline V gene sequence: CDR1 MNHEY, CDR2 SMNVEV (reference sequence). CDR3 nucleotides: TGTGCCAGCAGTTCCACGATTGGACAGGGAAGTCAGCCCCAGCATTTT. This gives the protein CASSSTIGQGSQPQHF.

The chain is built from TRBV30 and TRBJ1-2; D is ambiguous. The CDR3 loop spans 13 amino acids. V lost 3 bases to trimming and J lost 5 bases, with 13 bases between them. Looked up from germline, CDR1 is GTSNPN and CDR2 is SVGIG (reference sequence). The CDR3 nucleotides read TGTGCCTGGAGCAAAGAACTGCTATATGGCTACACCTTC. Protein product: CAWSKELLYGYTF. Using reference TRBV30 and TRBJ1-2 for the parts outside the CDR3, the full variable domain is SQTIHQWPATLVQPVGSPLSLECTVEGTSNPNLYWYRQAAGRGLQLLFYSVGIGQISSEVPQNLSASRPQDRQFILSSKKLLLSDSGFYLCAWSKELLYGYTFGSGTRLTVV.

Here the CDR3 reads CASSQMHEGVYGYTF. DNA for the CDR3: TGCGCCAGCAGCCAAATGCACGAGGGGGTCTATGGCTACACCTTC. The J gene is TRBJ1-2, the V gene TRBV4-1, with a tentative D call TRBD1 (6 bases). The germline gives CDR1 MGHRA, CDR2 YSYEKL. The CDR3 covers 15 residues. The V end lost 2 bases, the J end lost 4 bases, and 14 bases lay between the germline ends.